The rows below give T cell receptor beta chains drawn from one sample of a study of cytomegalovirus exposure and HLA in healthy donors. Clones were read by immunoSEQ multiplex PCR, and TCRdb kept only the in-frame ones, dropping some. The sample has more than 60,000 clones; around 76% are singletons. The sequenced material came from PBMCs. All receptors derive from a man aged 18 to 35 in good health and CMV-seronegative. Both conserved end residues are trimmed from each CDR3. Clone size is not always given. Where it is, it says once, few, many or a class for expanded clones.

J gene | clone size | V gene | CDR3 protein
TRBJ1-6 | - | TRBV7-2 | ASSLAHGDRGGGSPLH
TRBJ2-5 | - | TRBV2 | ASSDRVATQY
TRBJ2-5 | once | TRBV28 | ASSPLRDIGETQY
TRBJ1-1 | - | TRBV19 | ASSILGRGSGTEAF
TRBJ1-4 | - | TRBV6-1 | ASLPGGAGEKLF
TRBJ2-3 | - | TRBV6-4 | ASSDSTSTSGGTDTQY
TRBJ2-2 | - | TRBV19 | ASSPPRQGVGSGELF
TRBJ1-2 | once | TRBV5-1 | ASSLGGADGYT
TRBJ1-4 | - | TRBV7-8 | ASSRPRDSLSTNEKLF
TRBJ2-3 | - | TRBV29-1 | SARKTGFTDTQY
TRBJ1-1 | - | TRBV12-5 | ASGFRQGEAF
TRBJ1-4 | few | TRBV9 | ASSVLGTGHEKLF
TRBJ2-2 | - | TRBV28 | ASSPGGSNTGELF
TRBJ2-7 | few | TRBV4-1 | ASSHGTGGPYEQY
TRBJ2-5 | few | TRBV5-1 | ASSAGGIGQETQY
TRBJ2-3 | - | TRBV7-2 | ASSLDLNTQY
TRBJ1-5 | - | TRBV7-2 | ASSLAGGVGQPQH
TRBJ2-1 | - | TRBV7-6 | ASSKLTSGGRDEQF
TRBJ2-3 | - | TRBV4-3 | ASSQDTGGGDTQY
TRBJ2-5 | - | TRBV9 | ASSVEWGGSAETQY
TRBJ1-1 | - | TRBV5-1 | ATRTAAMNTEAF
TRBJ2-3 | - | TRBV10-2 | ASSESLLFETTDTQY
TRBJ2-3 | - | TRBV6-1 | ASSDRGLAGADTQY
TRBJ2-1 | - | TRBV27 | ASRGTGGNEQF
TRBJ1-3 | - | TRBV14 | ASSPGTHASGNTIY
TRBJ1-5 | few | TRBV6-1 | ASRADSDNQPQH
TRBJ2-2 | - | TRBV5-5 | ASSGKQGGGTGELF
TRBJ1-6 | - | TRBV4-1 | ASSQWRQGDSPLH
TRBJ2-3 | - | TRBV2 | ASSQYREDTQY
TRBJ2-1 | - | TRBV6-4 | ASSAGTNNEQF
TRBJ1-2 | - | TRBV27 | ASSSSPGAGRGYT
TRBJ2-1 | - | TRBV5-4 | ASSPPPGGQRF
TRBJ1-1 | once | TRBV5-1 | ASSESMNTEAF
TRBJ2-2 | - | TRBV11-2 | ASRGLAGGRGWTGELF
TRBJ1-3 | - | TRBV9 | ASSPQGISGNTIY
TRBJ2-1 | - | TRBV19 | ASSIDRQGANEQF
TRBJ2-5 | - | TRBV6-6 | ASRGLAGGGETQY
TRBJ2-3 | once | TRBV27 | ASSPIGAQSTDTQY
TRBJ2-1 | - | TRBV7-3 | ASSSRENEQF
TRBJ2-7 | - | TRBV6-5 | ASRGTGSSYEQY
TRBJ2-1 | - | TRBV19 | ATKGGGRYNEQF
TRBJ2-5 | few | TRBV4-2 | ASSQGTLGLAGGRETQY
TRBJ1-2 | - | TRBV5-6 | ASSRWTGKNYGYT
TRBJ1-4 | - | TRBV5-1 | ASRNLGGNEKLF
TRBJ1-1 | few | TRBV28 | ASSLGGQGYTEAF
TRBJ1-3 | - | TRBV5-1 | ASSLDGQTGNTIY
TRBJ2-2 | once | TRBV5-4 | ASSLAPGQGTGELF
TRBJ2-1 | - | TRBV7-6 | ASGGVAGGFNEQF
TRBJ1-2 | - | TRBV5-6 | ASSWGLRDGYGYT
TRBJ1-2 | once | TRBV7-8 | ASSLNPGGRYGYT
TRBJ1-1 | - | TRBV4-1 | ASSLLIARNTEAF
TRBJ1-5 | - | TRBV19 | ASSIGQVTYSNQPQH